The clone carrying this TCR beta chain was seen more than once but under ten times. Its specificity is unknown. Profiling relied on immunoSEQ multiplex PCR, and the TCRdb table lists in-frame clones only, not all of them. The sample holds approximately 20,000 clones, 55% to 65% seen once. The data were taken from a study of radiation and T cells in renal cell carcinoma. General study findings and limits: Tumor samples were small regions of roughly 1 g. Dominant CDR3 motifs occupied more repertoire in irradiated than control tumors.

The CDR3 is 14 amino acids. Trimming removed 6 bases from V and 8 bases from J, with 20 bases in between. Germline lookup yields CDR1 SGHDT and CDR2 YYEEEE. Stated treatment: 15 Gy SBRT to primary tumor, nephrectomy 4 weeks later. Nephrectomy followed 15 Gy stereotactic body radiation by 4 weeks. The receptor's source is a woman between 70 and 85 years old with renal cell carcinoma. The material was tumor tissue, obtained from a patient whose treatment included radiotherapy and nephrectomy. The rearrangement uses TRBV5-6 and TRBJ1-2; no firm D call. CDR3 amino acids: CASNRLSSSPGYTF. The DNA of the CDR3 is TGTGCCAGCAACAGATTATCTTCATCGCCAGGCTACACCTTC.